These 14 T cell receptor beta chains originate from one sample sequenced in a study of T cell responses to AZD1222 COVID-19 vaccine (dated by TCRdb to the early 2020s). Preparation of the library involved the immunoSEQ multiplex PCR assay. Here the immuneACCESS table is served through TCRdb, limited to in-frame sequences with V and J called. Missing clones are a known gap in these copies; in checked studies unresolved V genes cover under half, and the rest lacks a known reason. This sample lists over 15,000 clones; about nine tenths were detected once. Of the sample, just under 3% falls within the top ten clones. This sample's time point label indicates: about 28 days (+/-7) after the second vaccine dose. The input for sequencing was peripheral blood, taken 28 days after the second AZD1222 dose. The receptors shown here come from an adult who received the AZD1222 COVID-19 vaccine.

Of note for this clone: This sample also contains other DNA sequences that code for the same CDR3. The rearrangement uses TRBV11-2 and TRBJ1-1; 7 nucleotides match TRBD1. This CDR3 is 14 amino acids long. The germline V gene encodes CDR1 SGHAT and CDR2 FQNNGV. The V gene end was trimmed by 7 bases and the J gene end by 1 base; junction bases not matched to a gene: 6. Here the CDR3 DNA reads TGTGCCAGCACGAACAGGGGTAGGAACACTGAAGCTTTCTTT. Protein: CASTNRGRNTEAFF.

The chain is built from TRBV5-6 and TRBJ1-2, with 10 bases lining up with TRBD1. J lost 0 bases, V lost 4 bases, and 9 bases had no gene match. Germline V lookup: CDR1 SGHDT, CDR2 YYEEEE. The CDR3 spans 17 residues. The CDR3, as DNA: TGTGCCAGCAGCCGTCGGGACAGGGGATCGTCTAACTATGGCTACACCTTC. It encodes CASSRRDRGSSNYGYTF.

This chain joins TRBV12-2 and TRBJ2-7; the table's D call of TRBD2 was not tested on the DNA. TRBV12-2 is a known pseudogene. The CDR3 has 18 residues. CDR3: CASRNWTSGRRSTYEQYF. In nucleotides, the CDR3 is TGTGCAAGTCGAAATTGGACTAGCGGGAGGAGATCCACCTACGAGCAGTACTTC.

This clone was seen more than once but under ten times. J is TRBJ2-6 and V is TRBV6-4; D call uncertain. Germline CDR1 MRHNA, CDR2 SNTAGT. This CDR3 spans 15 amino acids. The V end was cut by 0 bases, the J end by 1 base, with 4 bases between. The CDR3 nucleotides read TGTGCCAGCAGTGACTCGTTTTCTGGGGCCAACGTCCTGACTTTC. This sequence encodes CASSDSFSGANVLTF.

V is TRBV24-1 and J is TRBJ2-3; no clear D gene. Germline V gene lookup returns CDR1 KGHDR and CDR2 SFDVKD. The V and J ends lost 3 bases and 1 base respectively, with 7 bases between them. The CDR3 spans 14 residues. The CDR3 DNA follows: TGTGCCACCAGTGATCCAGGTGGCACAGATACGCAGTATTTT. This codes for CATSDPGGTDTQYF.

The CDR3 loop is CASSLTRETQYF. The CDR3 bases are TGTGCCAGCAGCTTGACTCGAGAGACCCAGTACTTC. The rearrangement links TRBV5-6 to TRBJ2-5; D remains unclear. V gave up 1 base and J gave up 4 bases, with 5 bases separating them. The V gene's germline CDR1 is SGHDT and CDR2 YYEEEE. The CDR3 length is 12 residues.

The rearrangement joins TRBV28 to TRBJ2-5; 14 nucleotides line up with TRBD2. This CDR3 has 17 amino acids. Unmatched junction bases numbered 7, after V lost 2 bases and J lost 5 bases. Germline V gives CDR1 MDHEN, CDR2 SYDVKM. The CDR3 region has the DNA TGTGCCAGCAGTTTAGGGACTAGCGGGGGCTGGATGGAGACCCAGTACTTC. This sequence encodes CASSLGTSGGWMETQYF.

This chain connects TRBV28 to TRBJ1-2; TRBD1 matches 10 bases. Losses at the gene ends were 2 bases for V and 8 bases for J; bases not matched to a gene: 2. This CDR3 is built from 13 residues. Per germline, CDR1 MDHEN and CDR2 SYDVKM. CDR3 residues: CASSLGTGVGYTF. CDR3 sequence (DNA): TGTGCCAGCAGTTTAGGGACAGGGGTCGGCTACACCTTC.

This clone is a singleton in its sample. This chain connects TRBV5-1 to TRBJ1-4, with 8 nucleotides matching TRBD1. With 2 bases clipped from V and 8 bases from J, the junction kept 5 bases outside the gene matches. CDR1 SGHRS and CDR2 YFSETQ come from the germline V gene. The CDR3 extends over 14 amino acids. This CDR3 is CASSFGQGHEKLFF. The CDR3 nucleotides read TGCGCCAGCAGCTTCGGACAGGGCCACGAAAAACTGTTTTTT.

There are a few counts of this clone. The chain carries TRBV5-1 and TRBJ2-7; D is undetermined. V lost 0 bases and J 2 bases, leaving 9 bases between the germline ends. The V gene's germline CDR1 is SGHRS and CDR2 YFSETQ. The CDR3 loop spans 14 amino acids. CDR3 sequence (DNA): TGCGCCAGCAGCTTGGGCCAATCCACCTACGAGCAGTACTTC. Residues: CASSLGQSTYEQYF.

In DNA form, the CDR3 reads TGTGCCACGGAAGGACAGAGTGAAAAACTGTTTTTT. Its protein product is CATEGQSEKLFF. V and J are TRBV3-1 (or the pseudogene TRBV3-2) and TRBJ1-4; D perhaps matches TRBD1 (6 bases). The CDR3 runs to 12 residues. The V end was cut by 10 bases, the J end by 7 bases, with 13 bases between. CDR1 is LGHDT, CDR2 YNNKEL, per germline (reference sequence).

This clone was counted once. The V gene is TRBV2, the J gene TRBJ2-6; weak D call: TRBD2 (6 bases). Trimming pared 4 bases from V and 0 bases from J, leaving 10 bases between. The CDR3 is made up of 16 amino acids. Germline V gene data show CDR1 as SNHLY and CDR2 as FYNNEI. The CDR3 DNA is TGTGCCAGCAGTGGGGACGGGGGCTCTGGGGCCAACGTCCTGACTTTC. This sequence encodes CASSGDGGSGANVLTF.

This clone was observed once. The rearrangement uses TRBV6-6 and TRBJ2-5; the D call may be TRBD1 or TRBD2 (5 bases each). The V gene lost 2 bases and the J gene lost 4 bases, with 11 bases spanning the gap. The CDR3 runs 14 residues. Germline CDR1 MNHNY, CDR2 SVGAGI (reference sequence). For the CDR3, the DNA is TGTGCCAGCAGTTACCGGGGCGAAGGAGAGACCCAGTACTTC. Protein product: CASSYRGEGETQYF.

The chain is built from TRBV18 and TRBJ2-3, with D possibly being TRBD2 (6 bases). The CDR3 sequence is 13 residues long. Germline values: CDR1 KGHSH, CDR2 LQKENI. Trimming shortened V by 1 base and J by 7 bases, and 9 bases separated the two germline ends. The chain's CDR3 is CASSPRGGHTQYF. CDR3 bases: TGTGCCAGCTCACCACGGGGAGGACATACGCAGTATTTT. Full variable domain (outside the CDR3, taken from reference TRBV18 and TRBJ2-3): NAGVMQNPRHLVRRRGQEARLRCSPMKGHSHVYWYRQLPEEGLKFMVYLQKENIIDESGMPKERFSAEFPKEGPSILRIQQVVRGDSAAYFCASSPRGGHTQYFGPGTRLTVL.